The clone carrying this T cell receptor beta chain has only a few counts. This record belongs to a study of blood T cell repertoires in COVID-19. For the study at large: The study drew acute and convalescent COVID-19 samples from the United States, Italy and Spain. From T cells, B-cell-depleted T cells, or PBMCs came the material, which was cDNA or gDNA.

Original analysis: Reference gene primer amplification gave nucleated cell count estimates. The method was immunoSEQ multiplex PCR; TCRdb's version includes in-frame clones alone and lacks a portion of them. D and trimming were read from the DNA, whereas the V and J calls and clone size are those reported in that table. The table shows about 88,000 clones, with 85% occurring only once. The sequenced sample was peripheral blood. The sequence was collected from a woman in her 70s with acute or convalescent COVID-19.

The CDR3 sequence: CASSLITGTGGSPLHF. CDR3 nucleotides: TGTGCCAGCAGTTTAATTACCGGGACAGGGGGTTCACCCCTCCACTTT. This rearrangement joins TRBV27 to TRBJ1-6; 11 nucleotides line up with TRBD1. This CDR3 region has 16 residues. The V gene's germline CDR1 is MNHEY and CDR2 SMNVEV (reference sequence). The V segment lost 2 bases and the J segment 9 bases; nucleotides outside the gene matches: 6.